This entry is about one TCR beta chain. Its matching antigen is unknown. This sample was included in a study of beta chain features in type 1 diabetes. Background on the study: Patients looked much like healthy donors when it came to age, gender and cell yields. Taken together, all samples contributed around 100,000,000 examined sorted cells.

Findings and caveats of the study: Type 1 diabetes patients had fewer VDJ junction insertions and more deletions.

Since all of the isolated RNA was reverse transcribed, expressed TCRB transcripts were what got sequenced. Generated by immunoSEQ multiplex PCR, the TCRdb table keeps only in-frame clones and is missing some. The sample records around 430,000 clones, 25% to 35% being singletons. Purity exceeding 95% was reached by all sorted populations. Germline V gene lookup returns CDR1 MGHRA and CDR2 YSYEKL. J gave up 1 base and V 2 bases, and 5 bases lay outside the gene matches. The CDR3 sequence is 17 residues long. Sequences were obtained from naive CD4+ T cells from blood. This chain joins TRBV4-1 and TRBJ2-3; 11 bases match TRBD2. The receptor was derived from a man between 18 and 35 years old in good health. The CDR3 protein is CASSQRGTSGGTDTQYF. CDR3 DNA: TGCGCCAGCAGCCAAAGAGGGACTAGCGGAGGCACAGATACGCAGTATTTT.